The source of this T cell receptor beta chain is a study of Ad26.COV2.S vaccination and SARS-CoV-2 variants. V dropped 7 bases and J dropped 5 bases, with 11 bases sitting between them. CDR3 size: 13 residues. CDR1 and CDR2 from the germline V gene are SNHLY and FYNNEI. The treatment is: around 19 received Ad26.COV2.S at low or high dose, single or two shots; about 5 received placebo; per-sample allocation not given. Each sample was drawn 63 days after the first injection (of vaccine or placebo). It was an adult aged 18-55 years in Boston who was the donor. Expression of Wuhan-strain SARS-CoV-2 spike came from the Ad26 vector that formed the vaccine. This clone appeared a single time. Its target is not known. The protocol was immunoSEQ multiplex PCR, while the TCRdb copy is restricted to in-frame clones and leaves out a portion. This sample yields some 320,000 clones, of which roughly 86% are seen a single time; 1.9% belongs to the top ten.

Study conclusions and caveats: People who got the vaccine or the placebo had similar non-spike TCR breadth.

The clonotype originates from a person aged 18-65 years who received the Ad26.COV2.S COVID-19 vaccine or a placebo. Material: peripheral blood, obtained in a trial of Ad26.COV2.S vaccine versus placebo. The chain couples TRBV2 to TRBJ2-2; the D gene could be TRBD1 or TRBD2 (6 bases each). The CDR3 is CASTGAGTGELFF. In nucleotides, the CDR3 is TGTGCCAGCACGGGGGCGGGGACCGGGGAGCTGTTTTTT.